This T cell receptor (beta chain) was identified during a study of identical twins. Germline loops: CDR1 ENHRY, CDR2 SYGVKD. The CDR3 has 19 residues. V lost 9 bases, J lost 0 bases, and 15 bases stayed unmatched. This clonotype came up a few times. Its antigen is not identified. Findings and limits, study-wide: When twins shared out-of-frame alpha sequences, those sequences had excess low generation probability. While abundant cord blood beta clonotypes carried fewer insertions, memory repertoires showed no such pattern.

TCRdb reanalysed the 5' RACE reads using MiXCR and keeps one entry per CDR3 protein. Of about 900,000 distinct CDR3 sequences listed, around 12% are singletons. This sample was also put to use in a study of yellow fever vaccine responses in identical twins.

The clonotype comes from a woman aged 18 to 35 in good health. The sample taken for sequencing was PBMCs. The genes are TRBV10-3 and TRBJ2-3; 13 positions agree with TRBD2. The CDR3 sequence is CAIDTGLAGTGPSTDTQYF. The CDR3 DNA is TGTGCCATTGATACGGGACTAGCGGGGACAGGACCCAGCACAGATACGCAGTATTTT.